These 18 T cell receptor beta chains were sequenced from one sample in a study of Graves' ophthalmopathy and Graves' hyperthyroidism. From RNA, the CDR3 regions of TCR beta chains were amplified and sequenced. Second-round multiplex PCR followed a first-round RT-PCR using HTBI primers. TCRdb recomputed calls from the multiplex PCR reads with MiXCR, one row per CDR3 protein. The sample records 350,000 or so distinct CDR3 sequences, 15% to 20% being singletons. Sequenced: peripheral blood. All receptors derive from an adult man with Graves' ophthalmopathy.

Worth noting for this clonotype: Just one base apart from a much larger clone, this may be a read error. The chain combines TRBV20-1 with TRBJ2-7; D unclear. This CDR3 region has 14 residues. The V gene's germline CDR1 is DFQATT and CDR2 SNEGSKA (reference sequence). V gave up 0 bases and J gave up 2 bases, with 11 bases separating them. CDR3 sequence: CSARDYRAPYEQYF. Here the CDR3 DNA reads TGCAGTGCTAGAGATTATAGAGCCCCCTACGAGCAGTACTTC.

This chain links TRBV28 with TRBJ2-4; 8 bases align to TRBD1. Germline CDR1 MDHEN, CDR2 SYDVKM. With 2 bases clipped from V and 10 bases from J, the junction kept 7 bases outside the gene matches. The CDR3 is 14 amino acids. CDR3 in DNA: TGTGCCAGCAGTTTAGGAGGGACAGGTCGGATTCAGTACTTC. Translating it yields CASSLGGTGRIQYF.

This chain uses TRBV7-8 with TRBJ1-1, with 7 bases aligning to TRBD1. Trimming took 0 bases from V and 1 from J; bases not matched to a gene: 5. Germline assignment: CDR1 SGHVS and CDR2 FQNEAQ. The CDR3 extends over 16 amino acids. CDR3 protein: CASSLAYRGQNTEAFF. For the CDR3, the DNA is TGTGCCAGCAGCTTAGCCTACAGGGGCCAGAACACTGAAGCTTTCTTT.

This clonotype has ten or more counts. This sequence joins TRBV3-1 and TRBJ1-6; D is undetermined. CDR3 length: 12 amino acids. V was cut by 3 bases and J by 9 bases, with 6 bases left in between. Germline lookup yields CDR1 LGHDT and CDR2 YNNKEL (reference sequence). This CDR3 is CASSQDTSPLHF. The DNA for the CDR3 is TGTGCCAGCAGCCAGGATACTTCACCCCTCCACTTT.

The table lists this clonotype with a count of one. This chain's CDR3 is CAITSPGVYGYTF. DNA of the CDR3: TGTGCCATAACCTCCCCGGGGGTTTATGGCTACACCTTC. V is TRBV6-1 and J is TRBJ1-2, with D possibly matching TRBD1 (5 bases). The CDR3 runs 13 residues. From germline, CDR1 is MNHNS and CDR2 SASEGT. Trimming took off 10 bases at V and 5 bases at J, with 17 bases between the two ends.

The table lists this clonotype with many counts. The V call is TRBV4-2, the J call TRBJ2-7; the match to TRBD1 covers 7 bases. Germline V gene data show CDR1 as LGHNA and CDR2 as YNFKEQ. V lost 0 bases to trimming and J lost 6 bases; unmatched junction nucleotides: 2. This CDR3 comprises 13 residues. The CDR3 DNA follows: TGTGCCAGCAGCCAAGATAGGGGGCGCGAGCAGTACTTC. Translating gives CASSQDRGREQYF.

Written as DNA, the CDR3 is TGTGCTAGTGGCGAGGGGACTGAAGCTTTCTTT. Translated, it gives CASGEGTEAFF. The chain uses TRBV12-5 and TRBJ1-1, with D possibly being TRBD1 (5 bases). From germline, CDR1 is LGHNT and CDR2 FRNRAP. V was trimmed by 6 bases and J by 5 bases, leaving 7 bases between them. CDR3 size: 11 residues.

The genes are TRBV7-8 and TRBJ2-7; D unresolved. The CDR3 has 13 amino acids. Germline lookup yields CDR1 SGHVS and CDR2 FQNEAQ. The germline V and J ends were trimmed by 1 base and 6 bases, with 10 bases remaining between them. The CDR3 nucleotides are TGTGCCAGCAGCTTAGAACAAATCAGCGAGCAGTACTTC. Its translation is CASSLEQISEQYF.

Only a few counts were recorded for this clonotype. The V gene is TRBV6-1, the J gene TRBJ1-2, with no clear D. Germline V lookup: CDR1 MNHNS, CDR2 SASEGT. V was trimmed by 8 bases and J by 1 base, leaving 23 bases between them. This CDR3 is built from 17 residues. In nucleotides, the CDR3 is TGTGCCAGCCAAAAGGAAGGATCACCCAATTTTAACTATGGCTACACCTTC. Amino acids: CASQKEGSPNFNYGYTF.

The chain employs TRBV20-1 and TRBJ2-5; maybe TRBD2 (6 bases). Germline assignment: CDR1 DFQATT and CDR2 SNEGSKA (reference sequence). V was clipped by 8 bases and J by 0 bases, with 10 bases between them. This CDR3 is 12 amino acids long. DNA of the CDR3: TGCAGTATCGGGACTCACCAAGAGACCCAGTACTTC. Translated, it gives CSIGTHQETQYF.

This clonotype has at least ten counts. The V and J genes are TRBV11-1 and TRBJ2-5; D remains unclear. The V and J ends lost 5 bases and 5 bases respectively, with 15 bases between them. Per the germline V gene, CDR1 is SGHAT and CDR2 is FQDESV (reference sequence). The CDR3 has 14 amino acids. The CDR3 sequence: CASSPLMVGETQYF. CDR3 sequence (DNA): TGTGCCAGCAGCCCCCTGATGGTCGGGGAGACCCAGTACTTC.

Ten or more counts support this clonotype. The chain couples TRBV6-1 to TRBJ2-7; no firm D call. Trimming left V 3 bases short and J 3 bases short, with 21 bases between. Germline V lookup: CDR1 MNHNS, CDR2 SASEGT. The CDR3 is made up of 17 amino acids. The CDR3 DNA reads TGTGCCAGCAGTGATCCTCGGTTGGCTAGGATAAACTACGAGCAGTACTTC. Its translation is CASSDPRLARINYEQYF.

V is TRBV29-1 and J is TRBJ1-1; no reliable D call. The CDR3 totals 13 residues. The V end lost 5 bases, the J end lost 2 bases, and 12 bases lay between the germline ends. CDR1 is SQVTM, CDR2 ANQGSEA, per germline. The CDR3 reads CSVSSTSNTEAFF. The CDR3 DNA reads TGCAGCGTTTCATCGACATCAAACACTGAAGCTTTCTTT.

This clonotype has a count of ten or more. The gene calls are TRBV5-1 and TRBJ2-5, with D perhaps assigned TRBD1 or TRBD2 (5 bases each). CDR3 length equals 14 residues. Germline V CDR1 and CDR2: SGHRS, YFSETQ. The germline V and J ends were trimmed by 5 bases and 4 bases, with 15 bases remaining between them. The CDR3 is CASRPGRDGETQYF. The CDR3 region has the DNA TGCGCCAGCAGACCCGGCAGGGACGGAGAGACCCAGTACTTC.

This clonotype appeared many times. V and J are TRBV30 and TRBJ1-6; D may be TRBD1 (6 bases). Trimming cost V 0 bases and J 6 bases, with 9 bases left between them. CDR3 length: 14 residues. Germline V gives CDR1 GTSNPN, CDR2 SVGIG (reference sequence). This CDR3 reads CAWSVLQGNSPLHF. CDR3 DNA: TGTGCCTGGAGTGTACTACAGGGTAATTCACCCCTCCACTTT.

CDR3 coding DNA: TGCAGCGGAAAAACCGGGCAGAACACCGGGGAGCTGTTTTTT. Translating it yields CSGKTGQNTGELFF. The rearrangement uses TRBV29-1 and TRBJ2-2; D gene ambiguous. The V gene's germline CDR1 is SQVTM and CDR2 ANQGSEA. V lost 7 bases and J 1 base, leaving 13 bases between the germline ends. The CDR3 runs 14 residues.

This clonotype was seen at least ten times. V is TRBV28 and J is TRBJ2-5, with 15 nucleotides matching TRBD2. Germline loops: CDR1 MDHEN, CDR2 SYDVKM. With V trimmed by 6 bases and J by 0 bases, 5 bases remained unmatched. This CDR3 contains 17 residues. DNA of the CDR3: TGTGCCAGCAGACCCGGGACTAGCGGGGGGTACCAAGAGACCCAGTACTTC. This encodes CASRPGTSGGYQETQYF.

This clonotype turned up a few times. A much more abundant neighbour one base away suggests this may be a read error. This sequence joins TRBV4-1 and TRBJ1-2; maybe TRBD1 (5 bases). The CDR3 runs to 14 residues. The germline V gene has CDR1 MGHRA and CDR2 YSYEKL. V was clipped by 1 base and J by 8 bases, with 14 bases between them. The chain's CDR3 is CASSQGGRAWGYTF. DNA for the CDR3: TGCGCCAGCAGCCAAGGGGGCAGGGCTTGGGGCTACACCTTC.